The 19 T cell receptor beta chains listed next were all sequenced from one sample in a study of blood T cell repertoires in COVID-19. TCRdb keeps only in-frame clones here, not all; method: immunoSEQ multiplex PCR. In the table there are around 23,000 clones, approximately 75% of which are singletons. Sequenced sample: peripheral blood. All receptors derive from a man aged 50 to 59 with COVID-19, enrolled during active disease.

This clone appeared a single time. J is TRBJ1-1 and V is TRBV2; D not resolved. Per germline, CDR1 SNHLY and CDR2 FYNNEI. The CDR3 consists of 15 residues. Trimming stripped 4 bases from V and 2 bases from J, with 14 bases between. The CDR3 protein is CASSASETYNTEAFF. CDR3 in DNA: TGTGCCAGCAGTGCCTCGGAGACCTACAACACTGAAGCTTTCTTT.

The chain carries TRBV24-1 and TRBJ1-1; unclear D gene. The CDR3 contains 11 residues. V shed 8 bases and J shed 2 bases, with 5 bases lying between them. Germline V CDR1 and CDR2: KGHDR, SFDVKD. CDR3 in amino acids: CATKTNTEAFF. CDR3 nucleotides: TGTGCCACCAAGACAAACACTGAAGCTTTCTTT.

The chain links TRBV19 to TRBJ2-1; 10 bases align to TRBD2. Germline V CDR1 and CDR2: LNHDA, SQIVND (reference sequence). V was pared by 6 bases and J by 3 bases, with 5 bases of the junction left unmatched. CDR3 length: 15 residues. CDR3 in DNA: TGTGCCAGTAGCTTAACTAGCGGGGACTACAATGAGCAGTTCTTC. It specifies CASSLTSGDYNEQFF.

The rearrangement uses TRBV28 and TRBJ2-5; no clear D. Germline lookup yields CDR1 MDHEN and CDR2 SYDVKM. V lost 4 bases, J lost 5 bases, and 11 bases lay in between. CDR3 length: 13 amino acids. The CDR3 coding sequence is TGTGCCAGCAGTTACCCCCCGAGCGAGACCCAGTACTTC. Its protein product is CASSYPPSETQYF.

The chain couples TRBV20-1 to TRBJ2-5; D gene uncertain. CDR1 DFQATT and CDR2 SNEGSKA come from the germline V gene (reference sequence). The length of the CDR3 is 11 residues. The V and J ends lost 2 bases and 2 bases respectively, with 3 bases between them. CDR3 nucleotide sequence: TGCAGTGCTAGACTGCAAGAGACCCAGTACTTC. Translating gives CSARLQETQYF.

The V gene is TRBV11-3, the J gene TRBJ1-2; 7 nucleotides agree with TRBD1. The CDR3 sequence is 14 residues long. V lost 1 base to trimming and J lost 6 bases; unmatched junction nucleotides: 5. Germline V gene data show CDR1 as SGHNT and CDR2 as YENEEA. The CDR3 DNA reads TGTGCCAGCAGCTTAGGGCAGGGGGAGGATGGCTACACCTTC. It specifies CASSLGQGEDGYTF.

This sequence joins TRBV27 and TRBJ2-3; tentatively, D is TRBD1 (6 bases). Germline values: CDR1 MNHEY, CDR2 SMNVEV (reference sequence). Trimming shortened V by 3 bases and J by 8 bases, and 21 bases separated the two germline ends. This CDR3 spans 16 amino acids. The CDR3 loop reads CASSLVRDTPASTQYF. In DNA form, the CDR3 reads TGTGCCAGCAGTTTGGTACGGGACACCCCGGCTAGTACGCAGTATTTT.

For the CDR3, the DNA is TGTGCCAGCAGTTTCCGAGGGAACACTGAAGCTTTCTTT. Protein: CASSFRGNTEAFF. The chain joins TRBV27 to TRBJ1-1; no definite D call. V lost 3 bases and J 1 base, leaving 6 bases between the germline ends. Germline V gene lookup returns CDR1 MNHEY and CDR2 SMNVEV (reference sequence). The CDR3 contains 13 residues.

The chain joins TRBV2 to TRBJ1-2; 8 nucleotides agree with TRBD1. Germline assignment: CDR1 SNHLY and CDR2 FYNNEI. The CDR3 length is 14 residues. The V gene end was trimmed by 1 base and the J gene end by 7 bases; junction bases not matched to a gene: 5. The CDR3 nucleotides read TGTGCCAGCAGTGAAGGCAGGGGGCTAGGTGGCTACACCTTC. Translation: CASSEGRGLGGYTF.

The chain joins TRBV6-5 to TRBJ2-5, with 7 bases fitting TRBD1. The junction had 10 bases not matched to a gene; V was cut back by 2 bases and J by 4 bases. This CDR3 is built from 16 residues. Germline lookup yields CDR1 MNHEY and CDR2 SVGAGI. CDR3 protein: CASSYLTGAIGETQYF. DNA for the CDR3: TGTGCCAGCAGTTACCTTACAGGGGCAATAGGAGAGACCCAGTACTTC.

This chain uses TRBV4-2 with TRBJ2-6, with a weak D call TRBD2 (6 bases). From germline, CDR1 is LGHNA and CDR2 YNFKEQ. Trimming took 4 bases from V and 0 from J, leaving 10 bases between them. This CDR3 region has 16 residues. CDR3: CASSPGDNSGANVLTF. The CDR3 DNA reads TGTGCCAGCAGCCCGGGAGACAACTCTGGGGCCAACGTCCTGACTTTC.

CDR3 nucleotide sequence: TGTGCCAGCAGCTTAGGACAGACCGGGAACTATGGCTACACCTTC. Its protein product is CASSLGQTGNYGYTF. The chain couples TRBV5-4 to TRBJ1-2; tentatively, D is TRBD1 (6 bases). CDR1 is SGHNT and CDR2 is YYREEE in the germline V gene (reference sequence). V gave up 2 bases and J gave up 2 bases, with 13 bases separating them. The CDR3 loop spans 15 amino acids.

This clone was seen a handful of times. CDR3 protein: CASSVNEGTEAFF. The CDR3 bases are TGTGCCAGCAGTGTAAATGAGGGAACTGAAGCTTTCTTT. The chain is built from TRBV2 and TRBJ1-1, with D hard to call. Germline assignment: CDR1 SNHLY and CDR2 FYNNEI. CDR3 length: 13 residues. V shed 4 bases and J shed 5 bases, with 11 bases lying between them.

The chain is built from TRBV18 and TRBJ2-2, with 7 bases aligning to TRBD1. Per germline, CDR1 KGHSH and CDR2 LQKENI. Trimming took 3 bases from V and 7 from J; bases not matched to a gene: 5. The CDR3 sequence is 14 residues long. Here the CDR3 reads CASSPDRLRGELFF. CDR3 sequence (DNA): TGTGCCAGCTCACCGGACAGGCTTCGCGGGGAGCTGTTTTTT.

The rearrangement uses TRBV11-3 and TRBJ2-6, with D possibly TRBD1 on 5 matching bases. The CDR3 runs 15 residues. The V end was cut by 8 bases, the J end by 2 bases, with 13 bases between. Per germline, CDR1 SGHNT and CDR2 YENEEA. The CDR3 DNA sequence: TGTGCCAGCGCTCGGCAGGGAACTGGGGCCAACGTCCTGACTTTC. This translates into CASARQGTGANVLTF.

The chain links TRBV2 to TRBJ1-3; maybe TRBD1 (5 bases). Trimming removed 6 bases at V and 4 bases at J, with 16 bases between. Germline CDR1 SNHLY, CDR2 FYNNEI. The CDR3 extends over 15 amino acids. CDR3 sequence: CASSAGHTMGNTIYF. The CDR3 DNA follows: TGTGCCAGCAGCGCCGGACACACGATGGGAAACACCATATATTTT.

This chain connects TRBV7-3 to TRBJ2-1; the match to TRBD2 covers 11 bases. In germline, CDR1 is SGHTA, CDR2 FQGTGA. CDR3 length: 15 residues. Trimming at V came to 5 bases and at J to 4 bases, leaving 4 bases not matched to a gene. The CDR3 DNA follows: TGTGCCAGCAGCACCGGGACTAGCGGTTACAATGAGCAGTTCTTC. This translates into CASSTGTSGYNEQFF.

Here the CDR3 reads CASSQQGARNTIYF. CDR3 nucleotide sequence: TGTGCCAGTAGCCAACAGGGGGCAAGAAACACCATATATTTT. The chain carries TRBV19 and TRBJ1-3, with 9 bases that match TRBD1. This CDR3 region has 14 residues. The germline CDR1 and CDR2 sequences are LNHDA and SQIVND (reference sequence). After removal of 6 bases from V and 5 bases from J, the junction contained 5 bases not matched to a gene.

This chain connects TRBV7-6 to TRBJ2-2; tentatively, D is TRBD2 (5 bases). V gave up 5 bases and J gave up 4 bases, with 14 bases separating them. In germline, CDR1 is SGHVS, CDR2 FNYEAQ. The CDR3 covers 15 residues. CDR3 in DNA: TGTGCCAGCAGCCTATGGAGGCCAGGCACCGGGGAGCTGTTTTTT. This translates into CASSLWRPGTGELFF.